The sequence of this T cell receptor (beta chain) was determined in a study of preoperative IRX-2 immunotherapy in early breast cancer. Treatment denoted: preoperative locoregional IRX-2 cytokine immunotherapy. This phase Ib study tested locoregional IRX-2 cytokine immunotherapy given before surgery. TCRdb keeps only in-frame clones here, not all; method: immunoSEQ multiplex PCR. The profile covers 30,000 to 35,000 clones, with about 95% appearing a single time and roughly 6.7% taken by the ten largest. The sample was collected from a patient treated with IRX-2 immunotherapy. This TCR came from a human donor with breast cancer.

CDR3 DNA: TGTGCCAGCAGCTTAAGGGAAGTCCCCACCTTC. Its translation: CASSLREVPTF. The chain employs TRBV7-8 and TRBJ1-2; no reliable D call. From germline, CDR1 is SGHVS and CDR2 FQNEAQ. Trimming cost V 2 bases and J 13 bases, with 11 bases left between them. The CDR3 totals 11 residues.